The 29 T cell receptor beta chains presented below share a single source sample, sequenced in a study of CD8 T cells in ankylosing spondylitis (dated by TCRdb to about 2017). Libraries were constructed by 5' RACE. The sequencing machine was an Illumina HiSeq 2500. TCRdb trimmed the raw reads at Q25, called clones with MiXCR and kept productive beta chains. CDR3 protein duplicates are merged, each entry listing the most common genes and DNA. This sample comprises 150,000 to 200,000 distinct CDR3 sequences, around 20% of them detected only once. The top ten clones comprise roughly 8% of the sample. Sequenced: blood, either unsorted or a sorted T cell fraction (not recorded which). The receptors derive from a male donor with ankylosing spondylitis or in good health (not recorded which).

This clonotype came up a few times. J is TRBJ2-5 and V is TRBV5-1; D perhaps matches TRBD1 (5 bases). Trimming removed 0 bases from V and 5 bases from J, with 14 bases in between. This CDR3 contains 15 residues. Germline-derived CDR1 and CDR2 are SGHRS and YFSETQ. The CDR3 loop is CASSLGGASEETQYF. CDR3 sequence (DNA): TGCGCCAGCAGCTTGGGTGGGGCCTCTGAGGAGACCCAGTACTTC.

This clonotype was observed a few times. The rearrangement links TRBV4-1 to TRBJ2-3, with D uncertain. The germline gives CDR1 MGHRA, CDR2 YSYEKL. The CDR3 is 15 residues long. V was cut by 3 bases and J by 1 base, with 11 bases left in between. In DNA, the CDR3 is TGCGCCAGCAGCCAGGCAGCGTATGGCACAGATACGCAGTATTTT. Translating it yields CASSQAAYGTDTQYF.

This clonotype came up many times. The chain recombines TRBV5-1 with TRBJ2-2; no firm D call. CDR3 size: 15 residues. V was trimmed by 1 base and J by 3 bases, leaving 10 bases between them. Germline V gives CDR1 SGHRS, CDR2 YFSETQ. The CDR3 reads CASSLWSADTGELFF. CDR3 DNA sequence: TGCGCCAGCAGCTTGTGGTCAGCTGACACCGGGGAGCTGTTTTTT.

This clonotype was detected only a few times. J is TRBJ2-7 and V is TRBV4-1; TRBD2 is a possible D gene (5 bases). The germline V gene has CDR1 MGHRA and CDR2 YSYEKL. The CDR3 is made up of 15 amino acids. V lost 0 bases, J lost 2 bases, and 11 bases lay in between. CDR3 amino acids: CASSQDPDGTYEQYF. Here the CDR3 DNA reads TGCGCCAGCAGCCAAGATCCGGACGGGACCTACGAGCAGTACTTC.

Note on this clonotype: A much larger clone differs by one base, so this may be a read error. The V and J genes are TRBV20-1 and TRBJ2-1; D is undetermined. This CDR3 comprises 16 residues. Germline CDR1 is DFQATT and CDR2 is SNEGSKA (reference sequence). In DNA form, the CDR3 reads TGCTGTGCTAGAGATTGGATCCGGAGCTCCTACAATGAGCAGTTCTTC. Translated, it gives CCARDWIRSSYNEQFF.

The CDR3 loop reads CASSFGIVKETQYF. In nucleotides, the CDR3 is TGTGCCAGTAGTTTTGGGATCGTAAAAGAGACCCAGTACTTC. The rearrangement links TRBV19 to TRBJ2-5; no reliable D call. V lost 5 bases and J 3 bases, leaving 13 bases between the germline ends. The CDR3 covers 14 residues. The germline CDR1 and CDR2 sequences are LNHDA and SQIVND (reference sequence).

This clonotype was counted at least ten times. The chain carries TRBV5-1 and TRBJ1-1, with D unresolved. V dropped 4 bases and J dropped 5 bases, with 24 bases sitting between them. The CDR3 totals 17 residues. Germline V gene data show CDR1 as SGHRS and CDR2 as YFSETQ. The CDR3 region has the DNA TGCGCCAGCAGCGATTGGTACAGCATCGCCCGCGGGACTGAAGCTTTCTTT. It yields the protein CASSDWYSIARGTEAFF.

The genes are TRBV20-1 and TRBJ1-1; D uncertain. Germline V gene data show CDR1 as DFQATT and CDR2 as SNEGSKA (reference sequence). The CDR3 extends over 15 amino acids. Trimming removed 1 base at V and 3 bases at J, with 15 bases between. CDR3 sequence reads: CSARGETTHDTEAFF. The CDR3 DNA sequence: TGCAGTGCTAGAGGAGAGACAACGCATGACACTGAAGCTTTCTTT.

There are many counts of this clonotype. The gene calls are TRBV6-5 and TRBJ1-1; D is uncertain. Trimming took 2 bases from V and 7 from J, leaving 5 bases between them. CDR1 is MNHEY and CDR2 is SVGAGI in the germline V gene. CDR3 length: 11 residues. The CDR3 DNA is TGTGCCAGCAGTTACGGATATGAAGCTTTCTTT. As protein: CASSYGYEAFF.

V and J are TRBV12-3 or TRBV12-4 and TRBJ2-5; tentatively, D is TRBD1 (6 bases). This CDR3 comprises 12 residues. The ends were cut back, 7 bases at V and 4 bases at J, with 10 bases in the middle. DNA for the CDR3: TGTGCCAGCACTCCCAGGGGAGAGACCCAGTACTTC. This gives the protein CASTPRGETQYF.

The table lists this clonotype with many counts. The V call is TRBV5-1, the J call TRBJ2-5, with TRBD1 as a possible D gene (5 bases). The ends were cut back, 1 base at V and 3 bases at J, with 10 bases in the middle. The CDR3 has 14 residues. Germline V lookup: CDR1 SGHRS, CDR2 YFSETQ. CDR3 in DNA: TGCGCCAGCAGCTTGAGACAGTTAGAAGAGACCCAGTACTTC. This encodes CASSLRQLEETQYF.

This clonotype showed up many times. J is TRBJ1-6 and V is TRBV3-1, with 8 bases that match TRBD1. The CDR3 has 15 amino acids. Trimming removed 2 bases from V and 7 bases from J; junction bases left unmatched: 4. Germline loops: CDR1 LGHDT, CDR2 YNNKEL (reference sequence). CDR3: CASSQQGARNSPLHF. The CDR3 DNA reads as TGTGCCAGCAGCCAACAGGGGGCCAGAAATTCACCCCTCCACTTT.

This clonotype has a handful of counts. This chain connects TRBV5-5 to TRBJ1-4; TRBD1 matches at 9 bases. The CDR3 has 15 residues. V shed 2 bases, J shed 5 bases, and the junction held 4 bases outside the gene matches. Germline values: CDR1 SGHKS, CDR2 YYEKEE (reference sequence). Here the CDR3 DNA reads TGTGCCAGCAGCTTTCCGGGACAGGGAAATGAAAAACTGTTTTTT. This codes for CASSFPGQGNEKLFF.

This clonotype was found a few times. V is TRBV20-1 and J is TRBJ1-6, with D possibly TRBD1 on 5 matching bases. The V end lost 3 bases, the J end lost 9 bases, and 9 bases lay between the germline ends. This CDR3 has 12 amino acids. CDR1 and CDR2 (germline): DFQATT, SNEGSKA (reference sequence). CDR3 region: CSARRGGSPLHF. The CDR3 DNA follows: TGCAGTGCTAGGCGGGGGGGTTCACCCCTCCACTTT.

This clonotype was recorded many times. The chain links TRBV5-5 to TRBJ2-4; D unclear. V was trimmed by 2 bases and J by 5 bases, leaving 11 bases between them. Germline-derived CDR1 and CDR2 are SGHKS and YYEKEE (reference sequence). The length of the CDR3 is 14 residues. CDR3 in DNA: TGTGCCAGCAGCTTAGGCCAGAACCAAAACATTCAGTACTTC. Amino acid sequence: CASSLGQNQNIQYF.

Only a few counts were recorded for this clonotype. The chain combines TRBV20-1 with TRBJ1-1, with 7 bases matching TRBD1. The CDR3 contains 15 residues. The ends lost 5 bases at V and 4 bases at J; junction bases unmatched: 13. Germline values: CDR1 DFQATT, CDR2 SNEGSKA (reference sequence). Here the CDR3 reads CSAPQSRAGGTEAFF. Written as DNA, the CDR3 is TGCAGTGCTCCCCAGTCGAGGGCAGGGGGCACTGAAGCTTTCTTT.

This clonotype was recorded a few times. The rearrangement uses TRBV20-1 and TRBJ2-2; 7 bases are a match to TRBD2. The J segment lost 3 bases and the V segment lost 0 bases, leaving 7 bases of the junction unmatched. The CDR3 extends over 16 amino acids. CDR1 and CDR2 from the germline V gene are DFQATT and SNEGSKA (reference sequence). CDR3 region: CSARDLTGRYTGELFF. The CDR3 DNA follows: TGCAGTGCTAGAGATCTGACCGGGAGGTACACCGGGGAGCTGTTTTTT.

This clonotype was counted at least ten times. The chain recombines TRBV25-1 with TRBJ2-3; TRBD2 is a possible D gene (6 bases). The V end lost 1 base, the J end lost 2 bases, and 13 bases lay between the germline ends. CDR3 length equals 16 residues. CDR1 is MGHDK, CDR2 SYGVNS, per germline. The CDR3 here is CASSELGSGPTDTQYF. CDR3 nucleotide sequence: TGTGCCAGCAGTGAATTGGGTAGCGGCCCCACAGATACGCAGTATTTT.

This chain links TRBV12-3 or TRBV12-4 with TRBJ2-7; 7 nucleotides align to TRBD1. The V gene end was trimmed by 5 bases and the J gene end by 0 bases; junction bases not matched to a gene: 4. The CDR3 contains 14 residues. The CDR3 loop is CASSLRGTSYEQYF. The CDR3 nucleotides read TGTGCCAGCAGTCTCAGGGGGACCTCCTACGAGCAGTACTTC.

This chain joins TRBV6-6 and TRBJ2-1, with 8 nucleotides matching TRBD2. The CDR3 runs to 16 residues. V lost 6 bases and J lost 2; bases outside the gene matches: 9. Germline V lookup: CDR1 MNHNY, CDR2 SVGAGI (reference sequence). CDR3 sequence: CASRKLAEHPYNEQFF. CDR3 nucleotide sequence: TGTGCCAGCAGAAAACTAGCGGAGCACCCCTACAATGAGCAGTTCTTC.

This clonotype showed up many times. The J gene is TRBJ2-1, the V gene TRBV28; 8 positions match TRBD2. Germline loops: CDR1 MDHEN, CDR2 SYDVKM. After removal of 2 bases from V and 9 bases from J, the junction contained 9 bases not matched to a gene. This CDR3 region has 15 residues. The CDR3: CASSLRTSGLIEQFF. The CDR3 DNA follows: TGTGCCAGCAGTTTACGAACTAGCGGTTTGATTGAGCAGTTCTTC.

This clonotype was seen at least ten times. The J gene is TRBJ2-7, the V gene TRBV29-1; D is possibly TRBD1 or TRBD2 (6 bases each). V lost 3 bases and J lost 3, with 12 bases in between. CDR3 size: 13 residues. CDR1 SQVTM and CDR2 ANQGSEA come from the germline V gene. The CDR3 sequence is CSVDDEGGYEQYF. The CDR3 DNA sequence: TGCAGCGTTGACGATGAGGGGGGCTACGAGCAGTACTTC.

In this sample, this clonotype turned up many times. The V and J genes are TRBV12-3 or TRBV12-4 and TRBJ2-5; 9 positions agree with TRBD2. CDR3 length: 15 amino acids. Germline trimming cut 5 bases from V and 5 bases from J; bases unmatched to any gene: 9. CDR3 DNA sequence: TGTGCCAGCAGTCCTCGTAGCGGGAGAGAGGAGACCCAGTACTTC. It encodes CASSPRSGREETQYF.

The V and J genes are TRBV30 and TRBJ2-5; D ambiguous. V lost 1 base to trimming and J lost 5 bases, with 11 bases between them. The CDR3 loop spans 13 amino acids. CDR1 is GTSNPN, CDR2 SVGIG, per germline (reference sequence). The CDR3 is CAWSGALGETQYF. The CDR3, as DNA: TGTGCCTGGAGTGGGGCACTTGGGGAGACCCAGTACTTC.

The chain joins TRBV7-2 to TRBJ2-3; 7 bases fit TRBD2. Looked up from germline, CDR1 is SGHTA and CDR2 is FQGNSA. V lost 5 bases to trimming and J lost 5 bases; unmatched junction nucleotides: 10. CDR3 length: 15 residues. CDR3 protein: CASSRSGKEGDTQYF. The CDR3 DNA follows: TGTGCCAGCAGCCGAAGCGGGAAGGAAGGAGATACGCAGTATTTT.

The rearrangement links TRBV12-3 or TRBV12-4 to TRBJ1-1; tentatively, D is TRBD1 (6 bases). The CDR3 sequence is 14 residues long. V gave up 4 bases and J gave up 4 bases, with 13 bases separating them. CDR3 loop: CASSSSGGATEAFF. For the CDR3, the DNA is TGTGCCAGCAGTTCCTCGGGGGGGGCCACTGAAGCTTTCTTT.

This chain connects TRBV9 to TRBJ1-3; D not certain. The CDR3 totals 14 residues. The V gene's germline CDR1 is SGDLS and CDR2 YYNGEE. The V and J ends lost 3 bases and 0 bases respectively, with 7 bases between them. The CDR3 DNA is TGTGCCAGCAGCGCGGCTGACTCTGGAAACACCATATATTTT. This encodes CASSAADSGNTIYF.

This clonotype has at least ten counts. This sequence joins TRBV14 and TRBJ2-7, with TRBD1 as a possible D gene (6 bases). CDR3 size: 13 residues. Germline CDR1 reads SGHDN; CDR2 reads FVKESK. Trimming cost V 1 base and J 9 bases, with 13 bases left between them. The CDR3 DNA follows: TGTGCCAGCAGCCAAGCACAGGGTTCACTGCAGTACTTC. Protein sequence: CASSQAQGSLQYF. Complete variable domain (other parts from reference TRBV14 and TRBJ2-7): EAGVTQFPSHSVIEKGQTVTLRCDPISGHDNLYWYRRVMGKEIKFLLHFVKESKQDESGMPNNRFLAERTGGTYSTLKVQPAELEDSGVYFCASSQAQGSLQYFGPGTRLTVT.

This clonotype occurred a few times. CDR3 coding DNA: TGCGCCAGCACCCCTAGCGGGACCGGAGATACGCAGTATTTT. It encodes CASTPSGTGDTQYF. This chain uses TRBV5-1 with TRBJ2-3; 9 bases match TRBD2. The CDR3 runs to 14 residues. V dropped 6 bases and J dropped 5; count of bases not matched to a gene: 7. Germline loops: CDR1 SGHRS, CDR2 YFSETQ. Full variable domain (remainder filled in from reference TRBV5-1 and TRBJ2-3): KAGVTQTPRYLIKTRGQQVTLSCSPISGHRSVSWYQQTPGQGLQFLFEYFSETQRNKGNFPGRFSGRQFSNSRSEMNVSTLELGDSALYLCASTPSGTGDTQYFGPGTRLTVL.